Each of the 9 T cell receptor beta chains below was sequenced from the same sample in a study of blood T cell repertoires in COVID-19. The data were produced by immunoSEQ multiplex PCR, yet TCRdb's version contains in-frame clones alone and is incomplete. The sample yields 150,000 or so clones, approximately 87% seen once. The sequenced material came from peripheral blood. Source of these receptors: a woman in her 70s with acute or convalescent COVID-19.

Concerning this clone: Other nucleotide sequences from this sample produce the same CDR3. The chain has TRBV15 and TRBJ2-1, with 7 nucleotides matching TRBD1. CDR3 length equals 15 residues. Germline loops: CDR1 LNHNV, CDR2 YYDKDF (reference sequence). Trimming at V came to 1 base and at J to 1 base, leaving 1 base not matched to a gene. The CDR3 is CATSRGQGSYNEQFF. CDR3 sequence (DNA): TGTGCCACCAGCAGAGGACAGGGATCCTACAATGAGCAGTTCTTC.

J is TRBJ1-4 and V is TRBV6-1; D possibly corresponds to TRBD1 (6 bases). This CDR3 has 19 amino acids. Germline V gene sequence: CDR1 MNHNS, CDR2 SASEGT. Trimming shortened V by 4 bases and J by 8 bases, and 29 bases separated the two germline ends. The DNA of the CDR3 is TGTGCCAGCAGTGGCACTCCGAACCAGGCAGGGGCTATGGGGGAAAAACTGTTTTTT. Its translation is CASSGTPNQAGAMGEKLFF.

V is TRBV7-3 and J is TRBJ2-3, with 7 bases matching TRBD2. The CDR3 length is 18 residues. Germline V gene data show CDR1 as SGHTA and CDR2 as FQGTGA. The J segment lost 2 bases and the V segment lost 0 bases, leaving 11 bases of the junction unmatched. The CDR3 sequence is CASSLTASGRYHTDTQYF. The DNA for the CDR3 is TGTGCCAGCAGCTTAACGGCTAGCGGAAGATACCACACAGATACGCAGTATTTT.

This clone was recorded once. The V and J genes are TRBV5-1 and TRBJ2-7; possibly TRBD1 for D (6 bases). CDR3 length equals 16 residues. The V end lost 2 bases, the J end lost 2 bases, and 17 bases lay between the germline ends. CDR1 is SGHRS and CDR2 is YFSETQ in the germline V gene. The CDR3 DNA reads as TGCGCCAGCAGCTTAACAACCGGGACATTAGCCTACGAGCAGTACTTC. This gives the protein CASSLTTGTLAYEQYF. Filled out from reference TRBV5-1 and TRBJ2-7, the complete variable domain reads KAGVTQTPRYLIKTRGQQVTLSCSPISGHRSVSWYQQTPGQGLQFLFEYFSETQRNKGNFPGRFSGRQFSNSRSEMNVSTLELGDSALYLCASSLTTGTLAYEQYFGPGTRLTVT.

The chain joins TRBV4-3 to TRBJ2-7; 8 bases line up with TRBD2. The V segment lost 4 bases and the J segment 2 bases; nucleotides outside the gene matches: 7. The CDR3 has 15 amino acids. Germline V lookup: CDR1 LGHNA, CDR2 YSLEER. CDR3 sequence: CASSPGGGAPYEQYF. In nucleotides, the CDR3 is TGCGCCAGCAGCCCGGGAGGGGGGGCCCCCTACGAGCAGTACTTC.

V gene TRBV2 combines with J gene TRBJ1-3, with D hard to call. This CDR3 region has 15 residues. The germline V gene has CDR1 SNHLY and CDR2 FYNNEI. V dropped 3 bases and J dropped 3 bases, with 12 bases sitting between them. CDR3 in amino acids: CASSDDAAGGNTIYF. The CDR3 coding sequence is TGTGCCAGCAGTGACGACGCGGCGGGTGGAAACACCATATATTTT.

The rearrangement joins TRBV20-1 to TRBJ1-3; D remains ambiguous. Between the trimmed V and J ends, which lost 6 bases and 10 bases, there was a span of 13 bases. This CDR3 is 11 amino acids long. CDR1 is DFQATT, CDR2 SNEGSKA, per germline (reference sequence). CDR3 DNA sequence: TGCAGTGCGCCCACCCTAGGAACCATATATTTT. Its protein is CSAPTLGTIYF.

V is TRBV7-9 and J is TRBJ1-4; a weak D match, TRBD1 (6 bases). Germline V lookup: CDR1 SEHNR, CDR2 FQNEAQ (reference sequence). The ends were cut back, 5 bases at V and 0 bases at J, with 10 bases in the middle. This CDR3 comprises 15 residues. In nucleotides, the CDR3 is TGTGCCAGCAGCATCGGGACATCAACTAATGAAAAACTGTTTTTT. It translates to CASSIGTSTNEKLFF.

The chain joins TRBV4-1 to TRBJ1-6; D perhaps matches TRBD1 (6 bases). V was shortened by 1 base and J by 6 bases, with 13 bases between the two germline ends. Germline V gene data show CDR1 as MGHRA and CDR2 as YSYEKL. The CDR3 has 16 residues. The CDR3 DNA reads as TGCGCCAGCAGCCAAGGTGGCGCAGGGGTTAATTCACCCCTCCACTTT. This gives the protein CASSQGGAGVNSPLHF.